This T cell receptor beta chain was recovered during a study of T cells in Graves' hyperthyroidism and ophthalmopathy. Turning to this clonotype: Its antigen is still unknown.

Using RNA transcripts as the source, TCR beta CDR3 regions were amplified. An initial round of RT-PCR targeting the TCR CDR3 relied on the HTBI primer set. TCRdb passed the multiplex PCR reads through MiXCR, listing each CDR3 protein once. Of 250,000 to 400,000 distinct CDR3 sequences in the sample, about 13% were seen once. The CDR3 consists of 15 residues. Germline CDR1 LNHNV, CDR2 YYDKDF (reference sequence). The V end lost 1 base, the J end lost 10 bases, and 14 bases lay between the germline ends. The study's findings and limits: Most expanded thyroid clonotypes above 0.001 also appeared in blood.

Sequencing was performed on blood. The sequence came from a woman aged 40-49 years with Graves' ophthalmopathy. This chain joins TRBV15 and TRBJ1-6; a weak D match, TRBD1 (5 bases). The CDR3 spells CATSRAKGFASPLHF. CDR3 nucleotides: TGTGCCACCAGCAGAGCAAAGGGGTTTGCGTCACCCCTCCACTTT.